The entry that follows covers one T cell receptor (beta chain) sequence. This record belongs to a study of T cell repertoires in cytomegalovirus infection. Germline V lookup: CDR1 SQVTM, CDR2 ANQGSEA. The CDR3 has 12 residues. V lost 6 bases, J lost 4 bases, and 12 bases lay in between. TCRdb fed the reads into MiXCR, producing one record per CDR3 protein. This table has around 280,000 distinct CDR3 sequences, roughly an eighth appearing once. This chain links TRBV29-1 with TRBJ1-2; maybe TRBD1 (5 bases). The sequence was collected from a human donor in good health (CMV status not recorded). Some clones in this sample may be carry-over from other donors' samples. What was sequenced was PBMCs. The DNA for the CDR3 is TGCAGCGTCGACGGGGGACTCTATGGCTACACCTTC. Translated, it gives CSVDGGLYGYTF. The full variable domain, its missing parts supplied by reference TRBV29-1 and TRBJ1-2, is SAVISQKPSRDICQRGTSLTIQCQVDSQVTMMFWYRQQPGQSLTLIATANQGSEATYESGFVIDKFPISRPNLTFSTLTVSNMSPEDSSIYLCSVDGGLYGYTFGSGTRLTVV.